What follows are 20 T cell receptor beta chains derived from one specimen sequenced in a study of cytomegalovirus exposure and HLA in healthy donors. The PCR employed 60 Vbeta primers together with 13 Jbeta primers. TCRdb keeps only in-frame clones here, not all; method: immunoSEQ multiplex PCR. The sample holds 60,000 to 85,000 clones, roughly 70% seen once. Sequencing input: PBMCs. The origin of the receptors is a man aged 60-69 years in good health and CMV-seropositive.

The chain uses TRBV28 and TRBJ2-3, with 11 nucleotides matching TRBD2. Losses at the gene ends were 6 bases for V and 4 bases for J; bases not matched to a gene: 6. The CDR3 extends over 15 amino acids. Germline lookup yields CDR1 MDHEN and CDR2 SYDVKM. This CDR3 reads CASRLLAGAPDTQYF. In nucleotides, the CDR3 is TGTGCCAGCAGGCTACTAGCGGGAGCCCCAGATACGCAGTATTTT.

The genes are TRBV2 and TRBJ2-2; 8 bases align to TRBD2. Germline CDR1 is SNHLY and CDR2 is FYNNEI. V lost 8 bases and J lost 5; bases outside the gene matches: 7. This CDR3 has 14 amino acids. CDR3 residues: CASAGTSITGELFF. CDR3 nucleotide sequence: TGTGCCAGCGCCGGGACTAGTATTACCGGGGAGCTGTTTTTT.

The chain employs TRBV5-6 and TRBJ1-6, with TRBD1 matching over 9 bases. The germline V gene has CDR1 SGHDT and CDR2 YYEEEE. V lost 0 bases to trimming and J lost 7 bases; unmatched junction nucleotides: 2. CDR3 length: 15 amino acids. CDR3 amino acids: CASSLEDRGNSPLHF. CDR3 bases: TGTGCCAGCAGCTTGGAGGACAGGGGAAATTCACCCCTCCACTTT.

The J gene is TRBJ1-4, the V gene TRBV6-6; 12 positions agree with TRBD1. This CDR3 region has 14 residues. Germline trimming cut 7 bases from V and 11 bases from J; bases unmatched to any gene: 8. Germline V CDR1 and CDR2: MNHNY, SVGAGI (reference sequence). CDR3 protein: CASKGGQGAKKLFF. CDR3 in DNA: TGTGCCAGCAAAGGGGGACAGGGGGCGAAGAAACTGTTTTTT.

The chain joins TRBV7-6 to TRBJ2-1, with 7 bases identical to TRBD2. Germline V gives CDR1 SGHVS, CDR2 FNYEAQ. This CDR3 spans 15 amino acids. Trimming cost V 5 bases and J 0 bases; bases outside gene matches: 4. CDR3 sequence: CASSLSGSSYNEQFF. CDR3 bases: TGTGCCAGCAGCCTTAGCGGGTCCTCCTACAATGAGCAGTTCTTC.

The chain employs TRBV7-2 and TRBJ2-3; no definite D call. V shed 1 base and J shed 2 bases, with 10 bases lying between them. Germline V CDR1 and CDR2: SGHTA, FQGNSA. This CDR3 contains 15 residues. CDR3 DNA sequence: TGTGCCAGCAGCTTAGTTGCGCCCTCCACAGATACGCAGTATTTT. Translating it yields CASSLVAPSTDTQYF.

This clone has a handful of counts. The chain couples TRBV2 to TRBJ1-5, with 7 nucleotides matching TRBD1. Germline assignment: CDR1 SNHLY and CDR2 FYNNEI. This CDR3 has 14 residues. Unmatched junction bases numbered 6, after V lost 5 bases and J lost 5 bases. The DNA for the CDR3 is TGTGCCAGCAGTCCACAGGGGTCTGATCAGCCCCAGCATTTT. Amino acids: CASSPQGSDQPQHF.

This clone was picked up a small number of times. The J gene is TRBJ2-2, the V gene TRBV21-1; the DNA was not used to check the table's D call, TRBD2. TRBV21-1 is described as a pseudogene. This CDR3 contains 18 residues. The CDR3 DNA reads TGTGCCAGCAGCCCTCTTCCTCCGGGGACTAGGGTGCCCGGGGAGCTGTTTTTT. Its protein product is CASSPLPPGTRVPGELFF.

A few counts support this clone. CDR3 bases: TGTGCCAGCAGCGAGTTTTTACAGGGGGGGACCACTGAAGCTTTCTTT. Its translation: CASSEFLQGGTTEAFF. The rearrangement joins TRBV9 to TRBJ1-1, with 8 bases that match TRBD1. From germline, CDR1 is SGDLS and CDR2 YYNGEE. With 3 bases clipped from V and 4 bases from J, the junction kept 11 bases outside the gene matches. This CDR3 is built from 16 residues.

J is TRBJ2-7 and V is TRBV5-1; 8 bases align to TRBD1. J lost 1 base, V lost 3 bases, and 12 bases had no gene match. This CDR3 is 17 amino acids long. CDR1 is SGHRS and CDR2 is YFSETQ in the germline V gene. CDR3 in DNA: TGCGCCAGCAGCTCACCCGACAGGGGCCAATTTTCCTACGAGCAGTACTTC. This sequence encodes CASSSPDRGQFSYEQYF.

This clone was recorded a few times. The J gene is TRBJ1-1, the V gene TRBV5-1; TRBD1 matches at 9 bases. Trimming took 4 bases from V and 4 from J; bases not matched to a gene: 11. Germline-derived CDR1 and CDR2 are SGHRS and YFSETQ. This CDR3 is built from 16 residues. CDR3 in DNA: TGCGCCAGCAGCCCGGCCCGACAGGGGGGTGGCACTGAAGCTTTCTTT. This sequence encodes CASSPARQGGGTEAFF.

The chain is built from TRBV9 and TRBJ1-3; a weak D match, TRBD1 (6 bases). This CDR3 spans 15 amino acids. Looked up from germline, CDR1 is SGDLS and CDR2 is YYNGEE. Trimming removed 3 bases at V and 1 base at J, with 11 bases between. The CDR3 DNA follows: TGTGCCAGCAGCGGCGAACAGGGTTCTGGAAACACCATATATTTT. The encoded protein is CASSGEQGSGNTIYF.

The chain carries TRBV10-2 and TRBJ1-1; the match to TRBD1 covers 7 bases. Germline V gene sequence: CDR1 WSHSY, CDR2 SAAADI. V lost 10 bases, J lost 5 bases, and 7 bases stayed unmatched. This CDR3 comprises 12 residues. CDR3 nucleotides: TGCGCCACGCGACAGGGTCGAACTGAAGCTTTCTTT. This sequence encodes CATRQGRTEAFF.

The chain links TRBV6-6 to TRBJ2-7, with a possible D match to TRBD1 (5 bases). Germline V gives CDR1 MNHNY, CDR2 SVGAGI (reference sequence). The V and J ends lost 4 bases and 5 bases respectively, with 12 bases between them. The CDR3 runs to 13 residues. The CDR3 reads CASSFRVVDEQYF. CDR3 coding DNA: TGTGCCAGCAGTTTCAGGGTGGTCGACGAGCAGTACTTC.

V gene TRBV27 combines with J gene TRBJ2-4, with TRBD1 matching 7 bases. The CDR3 covers 16 residues. The germline V gene encodes CDR1 MNHEY and CDR2 SMNVEV (reference sequence). After removal of 8 bases from V and 7 bases from J, the junction contained 17 bases not matched to a gene. For the CDR3, the DNA is TGTGCCAGCCGAGTATCCGGGACAGACTACGCGAACATTCAGTACTTC. Amino acids: CASRVSGTDYANIQYF.

The chain links TRBV28 to TRBJ1-2; D is uncertain. The CDR3 totals 15 residues. From germline, CDR1 is MDHEN and CDR2 SYDVKM. V lost 6 bases, J lost 6 bases, and 20 bases lay in between. CDR3 nucleotides: TGTGCCAGCAGCCGGATACCGTCAGGCGCAGATGGCTACACCTTC. This sequence encodes CASSRIPSGADGYTF.

This clone has only a few counts. The chain joins TRBV6-5 to TRBJ1-1, with D possibly TRBD1 on 5 matching bases. Trimming removed 4 bases from V and 1 base from J, with 10 bases in between. CDR1 is MNHEY, CDR2 SVGAGI, per germline. CDR3 length equals 14 residues. The CDR3, as DNA: TGTGCCAGCAGTTTGTCCGGGGGGAACACTGAAGCTTTCTTT. Protein: CASSLSGGNTEAFF.

This clone was picked up a small number of times. The V call is TRBV2, the J call TRBJ1-4; D possibly corresponds to TRBD1 (6 bases). Germline V lookup: CDR1 SNHLY, CDR2 FYNNEI. This CDR3 spans 13 amino acids. V was shortened by 6 bases and J by 10 bases, with 15 bases between the two germline ends. The CDR3 is CASRGQGGGKLFF. The CDR3 nucleotides read TGTGCCAGCAGAGGTCAGGGAGGGGGAAAACTGTTTTTT. Full variable domain (missing parts from reference TRBV2 and TRBJ1-4): EPEVTQTPSHQVTQMGQEVILRCVPISNHLYFYWYRQILGQKVEFLVSFYNNEISEKSEIFDDQFSVERPDGSNFTLKIRSTKLEDSAMYFCASRGQGGGKLFFGSGTQLSVL.

The chain carries TRBV28 and TRBJ1-5; 8 bases align to TRBD1. V gave up 6 bases and J gave up 5 bases; unmatched junction bases: 6. CDR3 size: 14 residues. Germline CDR1 is MDHEN and CDR2 is SYDVKM. The CDR3 protein is CASRGPGQDQPQHF. Written as DNA, the CDR3 is TGTGCCAGCAGGGGCCCGGGACAGGATCAGCCCCAGCATTTT.

The rearrangement uses TRBV9 and TRBJ1-6; 7 nucleotides align to TRBD1. After removal of 0 bases from V and 4 bases from J, the junction contained 4 bases not matched to a gene. CDR1 is SGDLS and CDR2 is YYNGEE in the germline V gene. The CDR3 extends over 16 amino acids. The CDR3, as DNA: TGTGCCAGCAGCGTAGGGGGGACAGAGTATAATTCACCCCTCCACTTT. It encodes CASSVGGTEYNSPLHF.